The T cell receptor (beta chain) described here comes from a study of T cell repertoires and HLA-DP antigens. The overall study: CD4+ T cells were cocultured with HeLa cells expressing HLA-DP.

Study-level findings and limits: Clones undetected before culture averaged about 35% against one allele and approximately 51% against the other. Against both alloantigens, CD137+ clonality was similar, around 0.36.

In this sample, this clone turned up once. The antigen is not known. Trimming stripped 1 base from V and 2 bases from J, with 11 bases between. Germline V lookup: CDR1 SEHNR, CDR2 FQNEAQ (reference sequence). The CDR3 has 15 amino acids. For pre-culture CD4+ samples, the target was a few hundred thousand T cell genomes. Profiling relied on immunoSEQ multiplex PCR, and the TCRdb table lists in-frame clones only, not all of them. The sample consists of approximately 110,000 clones, 92% of them appearing once. The V and J genes are TRBV7-9 and TRBJ1-1, with D unclear. The source of this sequence is a woman aged 18-29 years in good health and CMV-seronegative. The sample comprised CD4+ T cells from PBMCs. As DNA, the CDR3 is TGTGCCAGCAGCTTAGAAATGGCACCCAACACTGAAGCTTTCTTT. Encoded protein: CASSLEMAPNTEAFF.